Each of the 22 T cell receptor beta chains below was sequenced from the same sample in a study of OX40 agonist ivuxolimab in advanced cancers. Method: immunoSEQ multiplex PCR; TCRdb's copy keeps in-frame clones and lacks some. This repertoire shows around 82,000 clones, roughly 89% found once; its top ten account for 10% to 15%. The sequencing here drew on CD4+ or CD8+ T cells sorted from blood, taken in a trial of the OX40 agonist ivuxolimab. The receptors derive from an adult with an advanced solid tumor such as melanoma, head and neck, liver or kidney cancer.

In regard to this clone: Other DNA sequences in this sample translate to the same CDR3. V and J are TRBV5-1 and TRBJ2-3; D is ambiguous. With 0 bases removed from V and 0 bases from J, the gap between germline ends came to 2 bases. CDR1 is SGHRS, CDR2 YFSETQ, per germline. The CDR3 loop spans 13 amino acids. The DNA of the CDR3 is TGCGCCAGCAGCTTGGACAGCACAGATACGCAGTATTTT. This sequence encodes CASSLDSTDTQYF.

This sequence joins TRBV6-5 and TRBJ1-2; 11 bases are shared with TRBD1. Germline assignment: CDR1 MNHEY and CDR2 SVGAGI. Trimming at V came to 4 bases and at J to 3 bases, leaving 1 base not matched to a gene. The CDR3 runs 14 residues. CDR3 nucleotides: TGTGCCAGCAGTTTGGGACAGGGGGACTATGGCTACACCTTC. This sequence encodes CASSLGQGDYGYTF.

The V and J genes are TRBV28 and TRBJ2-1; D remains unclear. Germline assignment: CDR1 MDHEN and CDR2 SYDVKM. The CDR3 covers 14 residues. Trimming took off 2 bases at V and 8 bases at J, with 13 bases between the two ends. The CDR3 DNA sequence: TGTGCCAGCAGTTTAACGGGTCAGGTCCATGAGCAGTTCTTC. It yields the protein CASSLTGQVHEQFF.

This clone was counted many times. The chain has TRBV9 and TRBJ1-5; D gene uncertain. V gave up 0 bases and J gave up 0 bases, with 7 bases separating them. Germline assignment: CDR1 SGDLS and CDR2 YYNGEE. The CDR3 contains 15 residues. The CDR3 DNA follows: TGTGCCAGCAGCGTAGAGGCGTATAGCAATCAGCCCCAGCATTTT. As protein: CASSVEAYSNQPQHF.

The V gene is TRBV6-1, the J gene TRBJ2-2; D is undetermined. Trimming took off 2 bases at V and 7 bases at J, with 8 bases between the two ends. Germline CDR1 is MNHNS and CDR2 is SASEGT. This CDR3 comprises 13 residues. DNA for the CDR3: TGTGCCAGCAGTGAATGGTTTAACGGGGAGCTGTTTTTT. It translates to CASSEWFNGELFF.

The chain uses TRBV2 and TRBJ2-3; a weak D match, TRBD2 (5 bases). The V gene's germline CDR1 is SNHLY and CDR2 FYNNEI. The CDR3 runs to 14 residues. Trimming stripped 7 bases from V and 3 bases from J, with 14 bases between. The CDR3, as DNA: TGTGCCAGCATTTCGGGAAGACTGACAGATACGCAGTATTTT. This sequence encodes CASISGRLTDTQYF.

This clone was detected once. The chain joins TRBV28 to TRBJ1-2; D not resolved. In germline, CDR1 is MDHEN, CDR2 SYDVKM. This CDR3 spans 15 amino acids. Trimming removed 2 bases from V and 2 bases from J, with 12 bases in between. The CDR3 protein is CASSLRGSPNYGYTF. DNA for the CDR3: TGTGCCAGCAGTTTAAGAGGCTCCCCAAACTATGGCTACACCTTC.

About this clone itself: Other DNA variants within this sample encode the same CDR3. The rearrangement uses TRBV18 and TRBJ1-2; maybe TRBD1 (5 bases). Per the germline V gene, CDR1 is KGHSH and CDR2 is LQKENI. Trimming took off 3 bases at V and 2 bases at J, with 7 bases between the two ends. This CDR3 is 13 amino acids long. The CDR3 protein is CASSPDRNYGYTF. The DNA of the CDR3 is TGTGCCAGCTCACCTGACAGAAACTATGGCTACACCTTC.

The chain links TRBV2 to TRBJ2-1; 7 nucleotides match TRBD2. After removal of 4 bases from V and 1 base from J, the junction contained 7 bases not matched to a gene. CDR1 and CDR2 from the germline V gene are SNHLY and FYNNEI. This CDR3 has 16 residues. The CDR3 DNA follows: TGTGCCAGCAGTGTATGGACTAGTAGGTCCTACAATGAGCAGTTCTTC. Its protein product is CASSVWTSRSYNEQFF.

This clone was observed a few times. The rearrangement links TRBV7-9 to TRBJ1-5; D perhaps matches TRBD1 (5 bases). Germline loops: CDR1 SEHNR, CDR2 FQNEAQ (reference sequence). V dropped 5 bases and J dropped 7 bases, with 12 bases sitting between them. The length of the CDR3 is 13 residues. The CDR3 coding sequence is TGTGCCAGCAGCACCTCAGGGAACCAGCCCCAGCATTTT. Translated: CASSTSGNQPQHF.

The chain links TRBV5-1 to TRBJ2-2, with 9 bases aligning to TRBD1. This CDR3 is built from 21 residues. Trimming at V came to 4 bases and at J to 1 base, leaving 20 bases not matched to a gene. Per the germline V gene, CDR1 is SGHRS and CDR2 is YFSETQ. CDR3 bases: TGCGCCAGCAGCCTTAGCGGACAGGGGACTATTATCAATGAGAACACCGGGGAGCTGTTTTTT. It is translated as CASSLSGQGTIINENTGELFF.

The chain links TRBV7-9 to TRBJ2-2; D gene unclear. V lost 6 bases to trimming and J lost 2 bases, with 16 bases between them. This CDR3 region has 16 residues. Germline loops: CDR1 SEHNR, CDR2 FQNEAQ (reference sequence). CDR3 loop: CASSDYWVLNTGELFF. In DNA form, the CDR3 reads TGTGCCAGCAGTGATTATTGGGTCTTAAACACCGGGGAGCTGTTTTTT. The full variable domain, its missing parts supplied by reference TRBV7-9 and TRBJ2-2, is DTGVSQNPRHKITKRGQNVTFRCDPISEHNRLYWYRQTLGQGPEFLTYFQNEAQLEKSRLLSDRFSAERPKGSFSTLEIQRTEQGDSAMYLCASSDYWVLNTGELFFGEGSRLTVL.

The CDR3 DNA is TGTGCCAGCAGCTCCGCGGGCGCCTACAATGAGCAGTTCTTC. Translated, it gives CASSSAGAYNEQFF. V usage is TRBV7-9 and J usage is TRBJ2-1; D perhaps matches TRBD2 (5 bases). The CDR3 consists of 14 residues. V was pared by 4 bases and J by 2 bases, with 9 bases between. Germline CDR1 reads SEHNR; CDR2 reads FQNEAQ (reference sequence).

This CDR3 reads CASSVALGGSYEQFF. As DNA, the CDR3 is TGTGCCAGCAGCGTAGCTCTGGGGGGTTCCTATGAGCAGTTCTTC. The chain has TRBV9 and TRBJ2-1, with D possibly matching TRBD2 (6 bases). Germline V gives CDR1 SGDLS, CDR2 YYNGEE. There are 15 residues in the CDR3. Trimming removed 0 bases at V and 8 bases at J, with 15 bases between.

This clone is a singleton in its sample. CDR3 nucleotides: TGTGCCAGCCACAGGACAGGGTCTAACTATGGCTACACCTTC. It translates to CASHRTGSNYGYTF. V usage is TRBV5-4 and J usage is TRBJ1-2, with 8 bases identical to TRBD1. This CDR3 spans 14 amino acids. CDR1 and CDR2 from the germline V gene are SGHNT and YYREEE (reference sequence). V gave up 7 bases and J gave up 0 bases; unmatched junction bases: 5.

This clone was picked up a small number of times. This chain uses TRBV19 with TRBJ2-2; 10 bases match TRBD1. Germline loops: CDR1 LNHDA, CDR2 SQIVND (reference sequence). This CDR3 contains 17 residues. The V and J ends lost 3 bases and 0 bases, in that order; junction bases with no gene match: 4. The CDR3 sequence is CASSIPGQGANTGELFF. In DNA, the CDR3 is TGTGCCAGTAGTATCCCAGGACAGGGGGCGAACACCGGGGAGCTGTTTTTT.

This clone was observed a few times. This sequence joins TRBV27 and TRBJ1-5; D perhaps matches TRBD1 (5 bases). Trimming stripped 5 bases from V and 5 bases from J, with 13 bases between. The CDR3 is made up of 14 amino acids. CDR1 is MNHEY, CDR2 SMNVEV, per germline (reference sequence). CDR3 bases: TGTGCCAGCAGTCCGGCGGGGGGGGATCAGCCCCAGCATTTT. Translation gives CASSPAGGDQPQHF.

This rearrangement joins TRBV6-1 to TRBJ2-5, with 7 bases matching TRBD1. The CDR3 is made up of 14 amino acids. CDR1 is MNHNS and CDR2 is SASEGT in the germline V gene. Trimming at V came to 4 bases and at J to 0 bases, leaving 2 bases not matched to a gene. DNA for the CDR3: TGTGCCAGCAGTGCGACAGGGTACCAAGAGACCCAGTACTTC. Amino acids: CASSATGYQETQYF.

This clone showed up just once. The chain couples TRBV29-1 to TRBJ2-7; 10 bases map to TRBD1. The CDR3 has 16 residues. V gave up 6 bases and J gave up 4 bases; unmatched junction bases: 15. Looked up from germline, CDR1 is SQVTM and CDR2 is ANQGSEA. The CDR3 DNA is TGCAGCGTGGAGACCTCCGGGACAGGGGATTATTACGAGCAGTACTTC. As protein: CSVETSGTGDYYEQYF.

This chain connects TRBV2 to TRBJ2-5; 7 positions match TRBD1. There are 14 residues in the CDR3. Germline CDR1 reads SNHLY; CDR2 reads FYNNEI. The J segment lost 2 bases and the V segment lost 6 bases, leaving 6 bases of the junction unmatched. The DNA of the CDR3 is TGTGCCAGCAGGGGGGACAGTTATCAAGAGACCCAGTACTTC. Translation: CASRGDSYQETQYF.

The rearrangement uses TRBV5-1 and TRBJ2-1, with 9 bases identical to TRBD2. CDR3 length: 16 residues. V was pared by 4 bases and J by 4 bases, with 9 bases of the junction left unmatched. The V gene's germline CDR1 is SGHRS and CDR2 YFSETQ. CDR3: CASSDGTSSGYNEQFF. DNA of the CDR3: TGCGCCAGCAGCGACGGGACTAGCTCGGGTTACAATGAGCAGTTCTTC.

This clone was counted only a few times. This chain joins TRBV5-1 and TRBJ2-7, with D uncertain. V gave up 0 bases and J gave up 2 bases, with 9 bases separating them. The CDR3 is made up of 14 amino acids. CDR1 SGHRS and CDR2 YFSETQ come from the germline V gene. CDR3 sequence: CASSLEVYPYEQYF. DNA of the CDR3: TGCGCCAGCAGCTTGGAGGTCTACCCCTACGAGCAGTACTTC. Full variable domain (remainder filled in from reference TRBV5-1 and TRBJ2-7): KAGVTQTPRYLIKTRGQQVTLSCSPISGHRSVSWYQQTPGQGLQFLFEYFSETQRNKGNFPGRFSGRQFSNSRSEMNVSTLELGDSALYLCASSLEVYPYEQYFGPGTRLTVT.